This T cell receptor (beta chain) was identified during a study of cytomegalovirus exposure and HLA in healthy donors. General study results and limits: Another analysis was done later, and it associated approximately 18,000 TCR beta sequences with HLA alleles at 0.05 false discovery rate. In an earlier analysis, in some 540 donors, most V segments appeared productive either ~87% or ~30% of the time. TCR beta V- and J-gene trimming, according to a later analysis, was linked to a missense DCLRE1C variant.

The CDR3 loop spans 13 amino acids. V gave up 4 bases and J gave up 4 bases, with 8 bases separating them. Looked up from germline, CDR1 is MNHEY and CDR2 is SMNVEV (reference sequence). The study sampled nominally healthy donors, though unrecorded immune exposures were likely. A multiplex PCR was run with 60 Vbeta primers and 13 Jbeta primers. Measured with immunoSEQ multiplex PCR; TCRdb has only the in-frame clones, and not every one. The sample holds approximately 140,000 clones, about 60% seen once. As regards this clone: Its cognate antigen is unknown.

Specimen: PBMCs. V is TRBV27 and J is TRBJ1-5; D uncertain. This clonotype was obtained from a woman aged 55-69 years in good health and CMV-seropositive. CDR3 loop: CASSSLYNQPQHF. The CDR3 DNA follows: TGTGCCAGCAGTTCCCTGTATAATCAGCCCCAGCATTTT.